The subject of this entry is one TCR beta chain. Its cognate antigen is unknown. The data derive from a study of T-cell memory formation after mild COVID-19. At the level of the study: The TCR clusters were mostly specific to one donor. Study-level points and caveats: Confirmation of SARS-CoV-2 specificity was lacking for second-wave clones peaking day 37. Among contracting clones, CD4+ were mainly CM/EM and CD8+ enriched in EMRA.

This CDR3 region has 13 residues. Trimming removed 2 bases from V and 4 bases from J, with 7 bases in between. Germline CDR1 reads KGHDR; CDR2 reads SFDVKD. Employing constant-segment primers, 5'RACE generated TCR alpha and TCR beta cDNA libraries bearing sample barcodes and UMIs. TCRdb reprocessed the 5' RACE reads via MiXCR and lists one record per CDR3 protein. The profile shows 300,000 to 350,000 distinct CDR3 sequences, 14% of them singletons. V is TRBV24-1 and J is TRBJ1-1, with D uncertain. The sample was PBMCs or a T cell subset sorted from them (not recorded which). This clonotype was sampled from a man younger than 30 who had mild COVID-19 (a few samples of this study predate the infection). Cell type and time point are not known. As DNA, the CDR3 is TGTGCCACCAGTGATTCCCTGCTCACTGAAGCTTTCTTT. This gives the protein CATSDSLLTEAFF.